This T cell receptor (beta chain) was sequenced in a study of T cell responses to AZD1222 COVID-19 vaccine. The study, taken as a whole, reports: Spike-specific TCR breadth and depth were elevated following two AZD1222 doses. Only a handful of AZD1222 recipients were seropositive at baseline. Females made up more of the donors, who were largely white British, and clonal diversity may have come out too low. Repertoires in all cases were sampled only once the peak T cell response had passed.

Some clones are missing from TCRdb's copy, which holds only in-frame ones; the method was immunoSEQ multiplex PCR. The sample includes about 97,000 clones, more than 70% seen only once; the top ten take 2.8%. Details on this clone: Its antigen is not identified.

V was trimmed by 1 base and J by 7 bases, leaving 16 bases between them. Germline values: CDR1 MGHRA, CDR2 YSYEKL. The CDR3 spans 15 residues. This chain uses TRBV4-1 with TRBJ1-2, with D maybe TRBD1 (5 bases). The sample in question was peripheral blood, obtained on day 0 of AZD1222 vaccination. This receptor was identified in an adult in good health. CDR3 loop: CASSQGSRDVGGYTF. The CDR3 region has the DNA TGCGCCAGCAGCCAAGGGTCGAGGGACGTCGGTGGCTACACCTTC.